The rows below give T cell receptor beta chains drawn from one sample of a study of tumor-infiltrating lymphocytes in primary liver carcinoma. One entry per CDR3 protein results from TCRdb running MiXCR on the multiplex PCR reads. The sample has some 120,000 distinct CDR3 sequences, 64% seen once. Sequencing used liver tumor tissue from sampling region 3. The origin of the receptors is a woman aged 60-70 years with primary liver carcinoma and hepatitis B virus infection. Both conserved end residues are part of each CDR3. The D gene is left open where the match is weak. Rows may omit the clone size; those that give it use once, few, many or a size class.

TRBV11-2	-	TRBJ2-3	-	CTGRPTGSSTDTQYF	TGTACCGGCAGGCCGACAGGATCGTCGACAGATACGCAGTATTTT
TRBV6-6	-	TRBJ2-6	once	CASNLPRANVLTF	TGTGCCAGCAATCTACCTAGGGCCAACGTCCTGACTTTC
TRBV4-1	-	TRBJ1-5	once	CANSQRFSDPYQPQHF	TGCGCCAACAGCCAACGATTTTCGGACCCCTATCAGCCCCAGCATTTT
TRBV11-3	TRBD1	TRBJ1-2	few	CVSSPTGGNDYTF	TGTGTTAGCAGCCCAACAGGGGGCAATGACTACACCTTC
TRBV11-3	-	TRBJ2-1	-	CASSLDFGLGVYNVQRF	TGTGCCAGCAGCTTAGATTTCGGCCTAGGTGTTTACAATGTGCAGCGCTTC
TRBV6-5	-	TRBJ1-2	-	CASSYDGGDSDGYTF	TGTGCCAGCAGTTACGACGGCGGCGACTCGGACGGCTACACCTTC
TRBV12-3/TRBV12-4	-	TRBJ2-7	-	CATTDRQIGGQYF	TGTGCCACCACCGACAGGCAGATAGGGGGGCAGTACTTC
TRBV11-1	TRBD2	TRBJ2-5	many	CASSLRLATKETQYF	TGTGCCAGCAGCTTACGACTAGCGACGAAAGAGACCCAGTACTTC
TRBV11-2	TRBD2	TRBJ2-1	few	CASSSTTSGSRNEQSF	TGTGCCAGTAGCTCGACGACTAGCGGGAGCCGCAATGAGCAGTCCTTC
TRBV11-2	-	TRBJ1-5	medium-sized	CASSLEPVASQHF	TGTGCCAGCAGCTTAGAACCAGTAGCGTCCCAGCATTTT
TRBV6-2/TRBV6-3	TRBD2	TRBJ2-7	many	CASSFALAGNSYEQYF	TGTGCCAGCAGCTTCGCCCTAGCGGGGAATTCCTACGAGCAGTACTTC
TRBV11-2	TRBD2	TRBJ2-1	-	CASNPRLAGTYNDQFF	TGTGCCAGCAACCCCCGACTAGCGGGAACCTACAACGATCAGTTCTTC
TRBV29-1	TRBD1	TRBJ1-1	-	CNVPAGTGGTEAFF	TGCAATGTACCCGCCGGGACAGGGGGCACTGAAGCTTTCTTT
TRBV12-3/TRBV12-4	TRBD1	TRBJ2-3	many	CASSFSGGRTDTQYF	TGTGCCAGCAGTTTTTCAGGGGGCCGCACAGATACGCAGTATTTT
TRBV5-1	-	TRBJ2-5	-	CASSLTSALKETQYF	TGCGCCAGCAGCTTGACGTCAGCACTCAAAGAGACCCAGTACTTC
TRBV29-1	TRBD1	TRBJ2-5	-	CAYRGSQEAQYF	TGCGCCTACAGGGGGTCCCAAGAGGCCCAGTACTTT
TRBV11-2	TRBD2	TRBJ2-3	-	CASSLDLSVLAGEGIGTHYF	TGTGCCAGCAGCTTAGATCTAAGTGTGTTAGCGGGAGAAGGGATAGGTACGCATTATTTT
TRBV4-1	TRBD1	TRBJ1-1	-	CASSQGQGSYEAFF	TGCGCCAGCAGCCAGGGACAGGGCAGCTATGAAGCTTTCTTT
TRBV7-3	TRBD2	TRBJ2-3	few	CASSHSGSRGDTQYF	TGTGCCAGCAGCCATAGCGGGAGTCGAGGGGATACGCAGTATTTT
TRBV5-4	-	TRBJ2-1	-	CASSWPGNDQFF	TGTGCCAGCAGCTGGCCGGGGAATGATCAGTTCTTC
TRBV7-8	-	TRBJ2-1	-	CACSMGRNNEQFF	TGTGCCTGCAGCATGGGCCGTAACAATGAGCAGTTCTTC
TRBV29-1	TRBD2	TRBJ2-3	-	CSIAYGSGSVDTQYF	TGCAGCATTGCCTATGGGAGCGGGAGTGTTGATACGCAGTATTTT
TRBV5-1	-	TRBJ2-5	few	CASSEDQETQYF	TGCGCCAGCAGCGAGGACCAAGAGACCCAGTACTTC
TRBV12-3/TRBV12-4	TRBD2	TRBJ2-1	-	CASSNRAGEVVSYNDQFF	TGTGCCAGCAGTAACCGAGCGGGAGAGGTGGTCTCCTACAATGACCAGTTCTTC
TRBV14	-	TRBJ2-3	few	CASSGGGPNTQYF	TGTGCCAGCAGTGGGGGCGGGCCCAATACGCAGTATTTT
TRBV5-1	TRBD2	TRBJ2-5	few	CASSLATGLLRETQYF	TGCGCCAGCAGCTTGGCAACGGGACTACTTCGAGAGACCCAGTACTTC
TRBV11-2	TRBD1	TRBJ2-1	-	CASNLTHGQGYRGEQFF	TGCGCCAGCAACTTAACCCACGGACAGGGCTACAGGGGTGAGCAGTTCTTC
TRBV29-1	-	TRBJ2-3	-	CSVSSEWGTDRQYF	TGCAGCGTGTCTAGTGAGTGGGGCACAGATAGACAGTATTTT
TRBV12-3/TRBV12-4	TRBD1	TRBJ2-2	-	CASSLAKGQGTNTGELFF	TGTGCCAGCAGTTTAGCGAAGGGACAGGGAACTAACACCGGGGAGCTGTTTTTT
TRBV6-2/TRBV6-3	-	TRBJ2-7	-	CTSTVSPSYEQYF	TGTACCAGCACGGTATCGCCAAGCTACGAGCAGTACTTC
TRBV12-3/TRBV12-4	TRBD1	TRBJ2-1	few	CVSSFGQGAKNEQFF	TGTGTCAGCAGTTTTGGACAGGGGGCTAAGAATGAGCAGTTCTTC
TRBV11-3	TRBD2	TRBJ2-3	-	CASSFRTSADTQYF	TGTGCCAGTAGTTTCAGGACTAGCGCAGATACGCAGTATTTT
TRBV10-3	TRBD1	TRBJ1-1	-	CAISNQGALTEALF	TGTGCCATCAGTAACCAGGGGGCCCTGACCGAAGCTCTCTTT
TRBV12-3/TRBV12-4	-	TRBJ1-2	many	CASSLREGSYGYTF	TGTGCCAGCAGTTTACGGGAGGGGTCCTATGGCTACACCTTC
TRBV29-1	TRBD1	TRBJ1-2	many	CSARTGDGYTF	TGCAGCGCCCGGACAGGGGATGGCTACACCTTC
TRBV4-2	TRBD2	TRBJ2-5	many	CASSRGTTQETQYF	TGTGCCAGCAGCCGAGGGACTACCCAAGAGACCCAGTACTTC
TRBV6-5	-	TRBJ2-3	once	CASSPRGGTQYF	TGTGCCAGCAGTCCTCGGGGAGGTACGCAGTACTTT
TRBV28	-	TRBJ2-7	many	CASSWYEQYF	TGTGCCAGCAGTTGGTACGAGCAGTACTTC
TRBV11-2	-	TRBJ2-7	-	CARSLEEPGHYEQYF	TGTGCCAGAAGCTTAGAGGAACCGGGACACTACGAGCAGTACTTC
TRBV29-1	TRBD1	TRBJ1-3	-	CSVVPRQGPRNTIYF	TGCAGCGTTGTTCCTAGACAGGGTCCTCGAAACACCATATATTTT
TRBV30	-	TRBJ1-6	many	CAWRGRVDSPLHF	TGTGCCTGGAGGGGACGGGTTGATTCACCCCTCCACTTT
TRBV28	TRBD1	TRBJ2-3	once	CASIPTGGFTDTQYF	TGTGCCAGCATCCCGACAGGGGGGTTCACAGATACGCAGTATTTT
TRBV6-4	-	TRBJ2-3	-	CASSDSAGNTDTQYF	TGTGCCAGCAGTGACTCGGCGGGGAACACAGATACGCAGTATTTT
TRBV12-5	-	TRBJ2-7	many	CASGPSYEQYF	TGTGCTAGTGGTCCCTCCTACGAGCAGTACTTC
TRBV11-2	-	TRBJ2-2	once	CASSFLNGELLF	TGTGCTAGCAGCTTCCTAAACGGGGAGCTGCTTTTT